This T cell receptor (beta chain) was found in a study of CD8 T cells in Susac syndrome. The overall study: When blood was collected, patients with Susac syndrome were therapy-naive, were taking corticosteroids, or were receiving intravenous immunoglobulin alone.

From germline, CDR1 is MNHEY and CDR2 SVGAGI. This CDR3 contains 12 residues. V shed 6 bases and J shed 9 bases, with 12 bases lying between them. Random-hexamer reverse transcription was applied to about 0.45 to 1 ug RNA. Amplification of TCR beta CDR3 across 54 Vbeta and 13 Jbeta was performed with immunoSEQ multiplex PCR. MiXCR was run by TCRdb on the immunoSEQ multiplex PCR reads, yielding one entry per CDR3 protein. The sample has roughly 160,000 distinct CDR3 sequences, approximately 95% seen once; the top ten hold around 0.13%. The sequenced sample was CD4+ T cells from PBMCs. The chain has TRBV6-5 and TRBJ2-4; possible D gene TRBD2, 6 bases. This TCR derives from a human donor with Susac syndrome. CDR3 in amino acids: CASRRAGGIQYF. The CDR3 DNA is TGTGCCAGCAGACGAGCGGGCGGCATTCAGTACTTC.